The 17 T cell receptor beta chains below come from one sample, sequenced in a study of response to subunit inactivated influenza vaccine. TCRdb used MiXCR to reprocess the RT-PCR reads, holding one entry per CDR3 protein. Of roughly 700,000 distinct CDR3 sequences listed, about 14% are singletons. Sequenced material: PBMCs from blood, taken 14 to 15 days before vaccination. These receptors were collected from a man aged 45-65 years who received an inactivated influenza vaccine.

This clonotype appeared many times. The rearrangement joins TRBV6-1 to TRBJ1-2; D ambiguous. Trimming shortened V by 2 bases and J by 6 bases, and 16 bases separated the two germline ends. The CDR3 length is 15 residues. Germline V gene lookup returns CDR1 MNHNS and CDR2 SASEGT. DNA of the CDR3: TGTGCCAGCAGTGAAACCAGCGTAGGGTTTAATGGCTACACCTTC. Its translation is CASSETSVGFNGYTF.

This clonotype was seen only a few times. The rearrangement links TRBV29-1 to TRBJ2-3; 8 positions match TRBD2. CDR1 and CDR2 (germline): SQVTM, ANQGSEA. Trimming cost V 4 bases and J 6 bases; bases outside gene matches: 3. The CDR3 is 12 amino acids. The CDR3 DNA sequence: TGCAGCGTTGTGAGCGGGAGTGATACGCAGTATTTT. Its translation is CSVVSGSDTQYF.

This clonotype came up many times. The gene calls are TRBV12-3 or TRBV12-4 and TRBJ2-2, with TRBD1 as a possible D gene (5 bases). CDR3 size: 14 residues. V dropped 7 bases and J dropped 1 base, with 10 bases sitting between them. The CDR3 loop is CASNYDRNTGELFF. The DNA for the CDR3 is TGTGCCAGCAATTACGACAGGAACACCGGGGAGCTGTTTTTT.

The genes are TRBV20-1 and TRBJ2-6; either TRBD1 or TRBD2 may fit D (6 bases each). This CDR3 has 16 amino acids. V lost 2 bases and J 1 base, leaving 12 bases between the germline ends. The germline V gene encodes CDR1 DFQATT and CDR2 SNEGSKA (reference sequence). CDR3 in amino acids: CSARTWGASGANVLTF. CDR3 in DNA: TGCAGTGCTAGAACCTGGGGGGCTTCTGGGGCCAACGTCCTGACTTTC.

The table lists this clonotype with a few counts. This sequence joins TRBV6-1 and TRBJ2-3; 9 bases fit TRBD2. The CDR3 totals 15 residues. The junction had 3 bases not matched to a gene; V was cut back by 3 bases and J by 2 bases. Germline assignment: CDR1 MNHNS and CDR2 SASEGT. As DNA, the CDR3 is TGTGCCAGCAGTGATGGGACTAGCCTCACAGATACGCAGTATTTT. Translating it yields CASSDGTSLTDTQYF.

The chain employs TRBV5-1 and TRBJ2-7, with 10 bases aligning to TRBD1. The CDR3 is made up of 16 amino acids. V lost 0 bases, J lost 2 bases, and 5 bases stayed unmatched. Germline assignment: CDR1 SGHRS and CDR2 YFSETQ. CDR3 DNA: TGCGCCAGCAGCTTGGGGGACAGGGGCCATCCCTACGAGCAGTACTTC. Translation gives CASSLGDRGHPYEQYF.

This clonotype was seen only a few times. The chain has TRBV29-1 and TRBJ1-2; possible D gene TRBD1, 5 bases. V shed 6 bases and J shed 4 bases, with 21 bases lying between them. Germline-derived CDR1 and CDR2 are SQVTM and ANQGSEA. CDR3 length equals 15 residues. DNA of the CDR3: TGCAGCGTCTTCCCACAGGAGGGGCCTTTCTATGGCTACACCTTC. Amino acid sequence: CSVFPQEGPFYGYTF.

The sample holds a few counts of this clonotype. V and J are TRBV15 and TRBJ1-2, with 7 bases identical to TRBD1. Looked up from germline, CDR1 is LNHNV and CDR2 is YYDKDF (reference sequence). Trimming at V came to 3 bases and at J to 0 bases, leaving 13 bases not matched to a gene. The CDR3 is made up of 18 amino acids. DNA of the CDR3: TGTGCCACCAGCAGGTACTATATGACCGGGACAGCTAACTATGGCTACACCTTC. Its protein is CATSRYYMTGTANYGYTF.

This chain uses TRBV10-3 with TRBJ1-5; D gene unclear. The length of the CDR3 is 13 residues. V lost 5 bases to trimming and J lost 4 bases, with 9 bases between them. Germline V gives CDR1 ENHRY, CDR2 SYGVKD. The CDR3, as DNA: TGTGCCATCAGTTACCACGGGAATCAGCCCCAGCATTTT. It encodes CAISYHGNQPQHF.

This chain uses TRBV12-3 or TRBV12-4 with TRBJ1-2; D is possibly TRBD1 (5 bases). Between the trimmed V and J ends, which lost 3 bases and 7 bases, there was a span of 15 bases. The CDR3 is 14 amino acids. The CDR3 DNA is TGTGCCAGCAGTTTGGGGCAGGTTTTCTCTGGCTACACCTTC. It is translated as CASSLGQVFSGYTF.

This clonotype was counted between two and nine times. The V call is TRBV4-3, the J call TRBJ2-7; no firm D call. Trimming removed 1 base from V and 3 bases from J, with 13 bases in between. This CDR3 comprises 15 residues. CDR1 LGHNA and CDR2 YSLEER come from the germline V gene. CDR3 amino acids: CASSQVNLPSYEQYF. The CDR3 DNA reads TGCGCCAGCAGCCAAGTTAACCTCCCTAGCTACGAGCAGTACTTC.

This clonotype appeared a few times. Here the CDR3 DNA reads TGTGCCAGCAGTAACACAGTTTACAATGAGCAGTTCTTC. Translated, it gives CASSNTVYNEQFF. The rearrangement uses TRBV6-2 or TRBV6-3 and TRBJ2-1; no clear D. CDR3 length: 13 residues. Looked up from germline, CDR1 is MNHEY and CDR2 is SVGEGT. The V end was cut by 5 bases, the J end by 4 bases, with 9 bases between.

This clonotype was seen only a few times. The chain carries TRBV2 and TRBJ2-1; D is undetermined. V was shortened by 2 bases and J by 3 bases, with 8 bases between the two germline ends. The germline CDR1 and CDR2 sequences are SNHLY and FYNNEI. The CDR3 runs to 14 residues. CDR3 protein: CASSELVFYNEQFF. The DNA for the CDR3 is TGTGCCAGCAGTGAACTAGTTTTCTACAATGAGCAGTTCTTC. The full variable domain, in which reference TRBV2 and TRBJ2-1 provide the parts outside the CDR3, is EPEVTQTPSHQVTQMGQEVILRCVPISNHLYFYWYRQILGQKVEFLVSFYNNEISEKSEIFDDQFSVERPDGSNFTLKIRSTKLEDSAMYFCASSELVFYNEQFFGPGTRLTVL.

This clonotype was observed at least ten times. The V and J genes are TRBV6-5 and TRBJ1-5; tentative D call: TRBD1 (5 bases). Germline V gene sequence: CDR1 MNHEY, CDR2 SVGAGI. With 2 bases removed from V and 4 bases from J, the gap between germline ends came to 18 bases. There are 17 residues in the CDR3. CDR3 residues: CASSYRKPGGSNQPQHF. CDR3 coding DNA: TGTGCCAGCAGTTACCGCAAACCGGGGGGATCGAATCAGCCCCAGCATTTT.

This chain connects TRBV6-1 to TRBJ2-4; TRBD1 agrees at 10 bases. This CDR3 has 17 amino acids. Looked up from germline, CDR1 is MNHNS and CDR2 is SASEGT. Germline trimming cut 5 bases from V and 1 base from J; bases unmatched to any gene: 8. The CDR3 DNA reads as TGTGCCAGCAGTCAGACAGGGGGCGGGGTGGCCAAAAACATTCAGTACTTC. Translating gives CASSQTGGGVAKNIQYF.

This clonotype was found a few times. The chain recombines TRBV2 with TRBJ2-3; 9 bases fit TRBD1. J was trimmed by 3 bases and V by 8 bases; bases with no gene match: 6. This CDR3 is built from 14 residues. Looked up from germline, CDR1 is SNHLY and CDR2 is FYNNEI. CDR3 sequence reads: CASGGQGSTDTQYF. The CDR3 DNA reads TGTGCCAGCGGTGGACAGGGGTCAACAGATACGCAGTATTTT.

The table lists this clonotype with many counts. The rearrangement joins TRBV29-1 to TRBJ2-7, with 9 bases matching TRBD1. Germline CDR1 and CDR2: SQVTM and ANQGSEA. The CDR3 extends over 13 amino acids. V shed 4 bases, J shed 3 bases, and the junction held 4 bases outside the gene matches. The CDR3 sequence is CSVVQDRGYEQYF. CDR3 bases: TGCAGCGTTGTTCAGGACAGGGGCTACGAGCAGTACTTC.